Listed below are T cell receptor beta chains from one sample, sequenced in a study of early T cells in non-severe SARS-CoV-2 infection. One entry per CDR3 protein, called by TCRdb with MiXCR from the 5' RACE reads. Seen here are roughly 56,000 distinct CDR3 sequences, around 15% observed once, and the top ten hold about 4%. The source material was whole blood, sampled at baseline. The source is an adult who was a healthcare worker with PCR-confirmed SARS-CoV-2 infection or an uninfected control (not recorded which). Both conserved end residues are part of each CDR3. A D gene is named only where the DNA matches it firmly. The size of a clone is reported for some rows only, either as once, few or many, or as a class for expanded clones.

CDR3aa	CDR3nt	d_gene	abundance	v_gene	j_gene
CASSLGLPNTGELFF	TGTGCCAGCAGTTTAGGGCTTCCGAACACCGGGGAGCTGTTTTTT	.	.	TRBV28	TRBJ2-2
CASSLSGGGPGNTIYF	TGTGCCAGCAGCTTATCTGGCGGGGGGCCTGGAAACACCATATATTTT	.	few	TRBV7-9	TRBJ1-3
CASSLATDTQYF	TGCGCCAGCAGCTTGGCCACAGATACGCAGTATTTT	.	few	TRBV5-1	TRBJ2-3
CASSLGQGAKVPQYF	TGTGCCAGCAGCTTGGGGCAGGGGGCGAAGGTACCCCAGTACTTC	TRBD1	.	TRBV13	TRBJ2-7
CSARVPGRGADTQYF	TGCAGTGCTAGAGTTCCTGGCAGGGGCGCAGATACGCAGTATTTT	.	many	TRBV20-1	TRBJ2-3
CASSLARPGQYEQFF	TGTGCCAGCAGCTTAGCGCGTCCAGGGCAGTATGAGCAGTTCTTC	.	few	TRBV7-6	TRBJ2-1
CASRTQGNYEQYF	TGTGCCAGCAGGACACAGGGAAACTACGAGCAGTACTTC	.	many	TRBV11-2	TRBJ2-7
CASSPSLAGLGSGEQFF	TGCGCCAGCAGCCCATCCCTTGCTGGACTAGGGTCGGGTGAGCAGTTCTTC	TRBD2	.	TRBV5-1	TRBJ2-1
CASSASPSTQPQHF	TGTGCCAGCAGTGCTTCCCCCTCCACTCAGCCCCAGCATTTT	.	medium-sized	TRBV27	TRBJ1-5
CASSIGRGRNQPQHF	TGTGCCAGTAGTATAGGCAGGGGCCGCAATCAGCCCCAGCATTTT	.	.	TRBV19	TRBJ1-5
CASSLKLDTEAFF	TGCGCCAGCAGCTTGAAATTGGACACTGAAGCTTTCTTT	.	many	TRBV5-1	TRBJ1-1
CASSVATAAGGGTEQFF	TGTGCCAGCAGCGTAGCTACCGCGGCGGGAGGAGGCACTGAGCAGTTCTTC	TRBD2	.	TRBV9	TRBJ2-1
CASSVGFTDTQYF	TGCGCCAGCAGCGTCGGGTTCACAGATACGCAGTATTTT	.	few	TRBV5-1	TRBJ2-3
CASSLDLDRAAPEQYF	TGTGCCAGCAGCTTAGATTTGGACAGGGCGGCCCCTGAGCAGTACTTC	TRBD1	few	TRBV13	TRBJ2-7
CASSIDLLRGTGELFF	TGTGCCAGTAGTATAGATCTATTGCGGGGAACCGGGGAGCTGTTTTTT	.	few	TRBV19	TRBJ2-2
CASSYPEDNSNTEAFF	TGTGCCAGCAGTTACCCTGAGGACAACTCGAACACTGAAGCTTTCTTT	.	few	TRBV6-6	TRBJ1-1
CASSPWARRDPINYGYTF	TGTGCCAGCAGCCCCTGGGCTCGACGGGACCCAATTAACTATGGCTACACCTTC	.	few	TRBV5-4	TRBJ1-2
CASSSMDLAGRSF	TGTGCCAGCAGCTCTATGGACTTGGCAGGAAGAAGCTTC	.	.	TRBV7-9	TRBJ2-4
CASSQVVDRTNTEAFF	TGTGCCAGCAGCCAAGTGGTCGACAGAACGAACACTGAAGCTTTCTTT	.	.	TRBV3-1	TRBJ1-1
CASGGQGQYF	TGTGCCAGCGGGGGACAGGGTCAGTACTTC	TRBD1	.	TRBV2	TRBJ2-4
CSAGFDSNNSPLHF	TGCAGTGCTGGCTTCGACAGCAATAATTCACCCCTCCACTTT	.	few	TRBV20-1	TRBJ1-6
CASSRGFRVPEELFF	TGCGCCAGCAGCCGAGGTTTCAGGGTACCTGAAGAACTGTTTTTT	.	once	TRBV4-1	TRBJ1-4
CASSSGNQPQHF	TGTGCCAGCAGTTCCGGGAATCAGCCCCAGCATTTT	.	few	TRBV6-5	TRBJ1-5
CASGTGSSYEQYF	TGTGCCAGCGGAACAGGGAGCTCCTACGAGCAGTACTTC	.	.	TRBV28	TRBJ2-7
CASSWVGYNEQFF	TGTGCCAGCAGTTGGGTGGGATACAATGAGCAGTTCTTC	.	.	TRBV28	TRBJ2-1
CASSLGTGMFADTQYF	TGTGCCAGCAGCTTAGGGACAGGGATGTTTGCAGATACGCAGTATTTT	TRBD1	.	TRBV7-9	TRBJ2-3
CASSLSRQSSRGIQYF	TGTGCCAGCAGTTTATCCCGGCAGTCTAGTCGTGGGATTCAGTACTTC	.	many	TRBV27	TRBJ2-4
CSARDGRKSSYNEQFF	TGCAGTGCTAGAGATGGCAGGAAAAGCTCCTACAATGAGCAGTTCTTC	.	few	TRBV20-1	TRBJ2-1
CAFRTVSSYNSPLHF	TGTGCCTTCCGGACGGTTAGCTCCTATAATTCACCCCTCCACTTT	.	.	TRBV30	TRBJ1-6
CATWTGWNTGELFF	TGTGCCACCTGGACAGGTTGGAACACCGGGGAGCTGTTTTTT	TRBD1	many	TRBV6-6	TRBJ2-2
CSAGRLNTEAFF	TGCAGCGCGGGACGGTTGAACACTGAAGCTTTCTTT	.	.	TRBV29-1	TRBJ1-1
CASSLVFGEPPTYEQYF	TGCGCCAGCAGCTTGGTTTTTGGGGAACCACCAACCTACGAGCAGTACTTC	.	.	TRBV5-1	TRBJ2-7
CASTDRGRDTEAFF	TGTGCCAGCACCGACAGGGGGAGGGACACTGAAGCTTTCTTT	TRBD1	.	TRBV3-1	TRBJ1-1
CASSLGASGRGEQYF	TGTGCCAGCAGCCTCGGGGCTAGCGGGAGGGGCGAGCAGTACTTC	TRBD2	.	TRBV7-9	TRBJ2-7
CASSVAGPTDTQYF	TGTGCCAGCAGTGTAGCGGGCCCCACAGATACGCAGTATTTT	TRBD2	few	TRBV27	TRBJ2-3
CASSQDRRGENTEAFF	TGTGCCAGCAGCCAAGATCGAAGGGGCGAAAATACTGAAGCTTTCTTT	.	.	TRBV3-1	TRBJ1-1
CASSPPTTGDKNIQYF	TGTGCCAGCAGCCCCCCGACCACCGGGGACAAAAACATTCAGTACTTC	.	.	TRBV28	TRBJ2-4
CSVRTSGTGEQYF	TGCAGCGTCCGCACTAGCGGGACGGGGGAGCAGTACTTC	TRBD2	few	TRBV29-1	TRBJ2-7
CASSSLAGSLETQYF	TGTGCCAGCAGCTCCCTAGCGGGGTCGCTCGAGACCCAGTACTTC	TRBD2	many	TRBV7-6	TRBJ2-5